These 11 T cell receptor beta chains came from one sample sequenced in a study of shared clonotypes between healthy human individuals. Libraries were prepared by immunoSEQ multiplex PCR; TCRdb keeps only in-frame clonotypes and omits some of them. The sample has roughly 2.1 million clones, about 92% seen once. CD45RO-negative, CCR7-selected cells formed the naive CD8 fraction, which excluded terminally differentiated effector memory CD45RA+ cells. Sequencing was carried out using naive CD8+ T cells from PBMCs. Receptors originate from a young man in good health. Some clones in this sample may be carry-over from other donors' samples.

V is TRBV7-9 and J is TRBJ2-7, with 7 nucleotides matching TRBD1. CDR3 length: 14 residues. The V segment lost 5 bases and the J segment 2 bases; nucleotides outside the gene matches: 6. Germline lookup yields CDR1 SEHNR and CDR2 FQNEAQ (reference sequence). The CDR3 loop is CASSGGQRAYEQYF. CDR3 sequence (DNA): TGTGCCAGCAGCGGGGGACAGAGAGCCTACGAGCAGTACTTC. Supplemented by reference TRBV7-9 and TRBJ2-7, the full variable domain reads DTGVSQNPRHKITKRGQNVTFRCDPISEHNRLYWYRQTLGQGPEFLTYFQNEAQLEKSRLLSDRFSAERPKGSFSTLEIQRTEQGDSAMYLCASSGGQRAYEQYFGPGTRLTVT.

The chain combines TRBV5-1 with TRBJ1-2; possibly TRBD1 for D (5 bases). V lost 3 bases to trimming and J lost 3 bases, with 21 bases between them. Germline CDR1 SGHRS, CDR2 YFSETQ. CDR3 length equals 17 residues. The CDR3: CASSWGSGGTGDYGYTF. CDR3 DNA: TGCGCCAGCAGCTGGGGCTCTGGGGGAACGGGAGACTATGGCTACACCTTC.

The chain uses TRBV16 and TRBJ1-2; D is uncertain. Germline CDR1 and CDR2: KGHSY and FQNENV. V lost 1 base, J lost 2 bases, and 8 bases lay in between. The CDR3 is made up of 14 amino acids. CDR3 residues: CASSQWSANYGYTF. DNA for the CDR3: TGTGCCAGCAGCCAATGGTCGGCAAACTATGGCTACACCTTC.

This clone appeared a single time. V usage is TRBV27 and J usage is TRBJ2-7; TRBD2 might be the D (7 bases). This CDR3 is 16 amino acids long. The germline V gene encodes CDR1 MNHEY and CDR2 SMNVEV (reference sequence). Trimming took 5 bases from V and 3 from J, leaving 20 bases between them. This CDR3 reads CASSQRGGRGLYEQYF. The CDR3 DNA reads TGTGCCAGCAGTCAGAGGGGGGGTCGAGGCCTCTACGAGCAGTACTTC.

CDR3 nucleotide sequence: TGCGCCAGCAGCCAGAGGACAGGGGGTACTAATGAAAAACTGTTTTTT. It specifies CASSQRTGGTNEKLFF. The chain employs TRBV4-3 and TRBJ1-4; 10 bases fit TRBD1. The CDR3 loop spans 16 amino acids. The ends lost 3 bases at V and 2 bases at J; junction bases unmatched: 3. Germline V CDR1 and CDR2: LGHNA, YSLEER.

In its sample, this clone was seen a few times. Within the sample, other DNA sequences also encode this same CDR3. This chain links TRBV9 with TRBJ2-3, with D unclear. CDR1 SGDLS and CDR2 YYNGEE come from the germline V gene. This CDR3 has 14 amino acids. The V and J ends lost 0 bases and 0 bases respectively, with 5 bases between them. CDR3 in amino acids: CASSVGGSTDTQYF. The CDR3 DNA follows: TGTGCCAGCAGCGTAGGCGGAAGCACAGATACGCAGTATTTT.

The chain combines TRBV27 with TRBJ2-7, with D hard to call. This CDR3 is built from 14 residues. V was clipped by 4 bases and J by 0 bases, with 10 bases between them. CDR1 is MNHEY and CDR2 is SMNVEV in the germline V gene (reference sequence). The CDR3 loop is CASSSGRFSYEQYF. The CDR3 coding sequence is TGTGCCAGCAGTTCTGGACGGTTCTCCTACGAGCAGTACTTC.

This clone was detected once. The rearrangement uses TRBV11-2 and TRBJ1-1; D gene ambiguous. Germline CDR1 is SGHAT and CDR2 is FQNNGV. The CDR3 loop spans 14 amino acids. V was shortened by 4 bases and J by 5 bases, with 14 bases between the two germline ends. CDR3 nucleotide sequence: TGTGCCAGCAGCTCTGCTCGGGGTCGAACTGAAGCTTTCTTT. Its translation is CASSSARGRTEAFF.

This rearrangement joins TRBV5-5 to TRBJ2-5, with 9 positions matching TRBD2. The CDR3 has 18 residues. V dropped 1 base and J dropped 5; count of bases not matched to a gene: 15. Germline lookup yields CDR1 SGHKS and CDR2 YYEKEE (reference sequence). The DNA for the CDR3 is TGTGCCAGCAGCTTGTTGGCGCTAGCGGGACACCTGGGGGAGACCCAGTACTTC. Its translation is CASSLLALAGHLGETQYF.

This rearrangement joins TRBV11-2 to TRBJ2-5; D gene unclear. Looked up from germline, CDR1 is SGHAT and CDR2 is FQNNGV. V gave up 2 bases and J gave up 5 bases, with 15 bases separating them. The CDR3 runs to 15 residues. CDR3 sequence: CASSLNRALGETQYF. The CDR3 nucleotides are TGTGCCAGCAGCTTAAATAGGGCCCTGGGGGAGACCCAGTACTTC.

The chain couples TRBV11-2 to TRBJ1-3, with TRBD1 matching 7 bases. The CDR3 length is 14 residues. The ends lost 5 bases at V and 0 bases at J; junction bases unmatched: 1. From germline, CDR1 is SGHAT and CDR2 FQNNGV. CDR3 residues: CASSRTGSGNTIYF. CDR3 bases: TGTGCCAGCAGCCGGACAGGCTCTGGAAACACCATATATTTT.